The clone carrying this T cell receptor beta chain has just one count. V lost 1 base and J lost 6, with 15 bases in between. The CDR3 totals 15 residues. Germline values: CDR1 LNHNV, CDR2 YYDKDF (reference sequence). Use of 60 Vbeta and 13 Jbeta primers characterized the PCR. The table came from immunoSEQ multiplex PCR; TCRdb's copy has only in-frame clones and leaves some out. The sample contains 150,000 to 200,000 clones, around 80% of which appear only once. The data stem from a study of cytomegalovirus exposure and HLA in healthy donors. This TCR was sampled from a woman in her 40s in good health and CMV-seropositive. Source material: PBMCs. The V gene is TRBV15, the J gene TRBJ1-2; weak D call: TRBD1 (5 bases). The CDR3 sequence: CATSRGLGGKDGYTF. The CDR3, as DNA: TGTGCCACCAGCAGAGGTTTGGGGGGGAAAGATGGCTACACCTTC. Filled out from reference TRBV15 and TRBJ1-2, the complete variable domain reads DAMVIQNPRYQVTQFGKPVTLSCSQTLNHNVMYWYQQKSSQAPKLLFHYYDKDFNNEADTPDNFQSRRPNTSFCFLDIRSPGLGDTAMYLCATSRGLGGKDGYTFGSGTRLTVV.